These 9 T cell receptor beta chains were sequenced from one sample in a study of blood T cell repertoires in COVID-19. Assay used: immunoSEQ multiplex PCR; TCRdb lists only in-frame clones, some missing. The top ten clones hold roughly 2.5% of a sample with about 74,000 clones, 70% to 90% of them seen once. Sequences were obtained from peripheral blood. The source is a man between 65 and 85 years old with active or convalescent COVID-19.

This chain links TRBV6-5 with TRBJ2-5, with D possibly being TRBD2 (5 bases). V dropped 6 bases and J dropped 4 bases, with 12 bases sitting between them. This CDR3 comprises 13 residues. Looked up from germline, CDR1 is MNHEY and CDR2 is SVGAGI. For the CDR3, the DNA is TGTGCCAGCAGCCCCCGGGGAAGAGAGACCCAGTACTTC. Translated, it gives CASSPRGRETQYF.

V and J are TRBV4-2 and TRBJ2-7; TRBD2 might be the D (5 bases). Germline CDR1 reads LGHNA; CDR2 reads YNFKEQ. This CDR3 spans 13 amino acids. V was trimmed by 4 bases and J by 2 bases, leaving 9 bases between them. The CDR3 spells CASSRLGAYEQYF. The CDR3 DNA reads as TGTGCCAGCAGCCGATTGGGAGCCTACGAGCAGTACTTC.

The chain carries TRBV5-5 and TRBJ1-5, with 9 bases fitting TRBD1. V was pared by 4 bases and J by 3 bases, with 5 bases of the junction left unmatched. Looked up from germline, CDR1 is SGHKS and CDR2 is YYEKEE (reference sequence). The CDR3 is 15 residues long. CDR3 in DNA: TGTGCCAGCAGCCCGGGACAGGGAGACAATCAGCCCCAGCATTTT. Protein product: CASSPGQGDNQPQHF.

The V call is TRBV5-4, the J call TRBJ1-2, with 7 bases that match TRBD1. The CDR3 is made up of 16 amino acids. The V segment lost 0 bases and the J segment 0 bases; nucleotides outside the gene matches: 5. Germline V gene data show CDR1 as SGHNT and CDR2 as YYREEE (reference sequence). The CDR3 sequence is CASSLGQGGSNYGYTF. The CDR3 coding sequence is TGTGCCAGCAGCTTGGGACAGGGTGGGTCTAACTATGGCTACACCTTC.

The genes are TRBV6-2 or TRBV6-3 and TRBJ1-2, with a tentative D call TRBD1 (5 bases). CDR1 MNHEY and CDR2 SVGEGT come from the germline V gene. The CDR3 contains 13 residues. The V gene lost 4 bases and the J gene lost 6 bases, with 12 bases spanning the gap. The CDR3 coding sequence is TGTGCCAGCAGTTCACCGCTCAGGGATGGCTACACCTTC. It specifies CASSSPLRDGYTF.

The CDR3 loop is CASRGQGTGANVLTF. The CDR3 DNA reads TGTGCCAGCAGGGGACAGGGTACTGGGGCCAACGTCCTGACTTTC. V usage is TRBV28 and J usage is TRBJ2-6; 9 bases are shared with TRBD1. The CDR3 has 15 residues. J was trimmed by 2 bases and V by 6 bases; bases with no gene match: 2. Germline CDR1 reads MDHEN; CDR2 reads SYDVKM.

V gene TRBV5-4 combines with J gene TRBJ2-3; 9 nucleotides align to TRBD2. With 0 bases clipped from V and 4 bases from J, the junction kept 3 bases outside the gene matches. This CDR3 comprises 15 residues. CDR1 is SGHNT, CDR2 YYREEE, per germline (reference sequence). The DNA for the CDR3 is TGTGCCAGCAGCTTGGTTTCTAGCGGGGCAGATACGCAGTATTTT. This codes for CASSLVSSGADTQYF. Drawing the rest from reference TRBV5-4 and TRBJ2-3, the complete variable domain is ETGVTQSPTHLIKTRGQQVTLRCSSQSGHNTVSWYQQALGQGPQFIFQYYREEENGRGNFPPRFSGLQFPNYSSELNVNALELDDSALYLCASSLVSSGADTQYFGPGTRLTVL.

This chain uses TRBV19 with TRBJ1-2; weak D call: TRBD1 (6 bases). The V gene's germline CDR1 is LNHDA and CDR2 SQIVND (reference sequence). The CDR3 totals 13 residues. V lost 5 bases to trimming and J lost 5 bases, with 12 bases between them. The CDR3 bases are TGTGCCAGTAGTCAACAGGGCAAATATGGCTACACCTTC. Translating gives CASSQQGKYGYTF. Supplemented by reference TRBV19 and TRBJ1-2, the full variable domain reads DGGITQSPKYLFRKEGQNVTLSCEQNLNHDAMYWYRQDPGQGLRLIYYSQIVNDFQKGDIAEGYSVSREKKESFPLTVTSAQKNPTAFYLCASSQQGKYGYTFGSGTRLTVV.

The V call is TRBV15, the J call TRBJ2-5, with 7 bases aligning to TRBD1. The CDR3 has 15 residues. V trimming: 0 bases; J trimming: 5 bases; junction bases outside the gene matches: 6. Germline V gene data show CDR1 as LNHNV and CDR2 as YYDKDF (reference sequence). In DNA form, the CDR3 reads TGTGCCACCAGCAGAGATAGGGGGCAGGGGGAGACCCAGTACTTC. This translates into CATSRDRGQGETQYF.